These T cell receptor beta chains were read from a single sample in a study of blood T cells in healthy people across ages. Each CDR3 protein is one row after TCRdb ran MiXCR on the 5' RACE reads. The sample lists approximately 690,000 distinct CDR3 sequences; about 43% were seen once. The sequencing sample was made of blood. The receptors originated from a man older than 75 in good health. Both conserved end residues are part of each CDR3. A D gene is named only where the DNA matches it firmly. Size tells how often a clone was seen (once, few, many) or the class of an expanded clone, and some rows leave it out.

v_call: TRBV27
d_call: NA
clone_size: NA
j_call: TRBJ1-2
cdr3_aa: CASTSSPGKRGYTF
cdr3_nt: TGTGCCAGCACCTCTTCGCCGGGGAAGCGCGGCTACACCTTC

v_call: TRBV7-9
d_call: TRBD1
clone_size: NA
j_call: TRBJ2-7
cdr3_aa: CASSSLDRVPYEQYF
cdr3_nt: TGTGCCAGCAGCTCCCTCGACAGGGTTCCCTACGAGCAGTACTTC

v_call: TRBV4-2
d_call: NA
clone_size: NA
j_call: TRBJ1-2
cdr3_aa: CASSQDLGVSGYTF
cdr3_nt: TGTGCCAGCAGCCAAGATCTTGGGGTATCTGGCTACACCTTC

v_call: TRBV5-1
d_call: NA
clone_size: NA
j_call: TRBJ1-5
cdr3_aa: CASSLGEGEPQHF
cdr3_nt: TGCGCCAGCAGCTTGGGGGAAGGAGAGCCCCAGCATTTT

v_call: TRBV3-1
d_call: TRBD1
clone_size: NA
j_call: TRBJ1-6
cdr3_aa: CASSTTGGSNSPLHF
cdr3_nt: TGTGCCAGCAGTACGACAGGGGGCTCAAATTCACCCCTCCACTTT

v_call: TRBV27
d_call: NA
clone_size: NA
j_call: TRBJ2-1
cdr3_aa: CASSRGRKYNGQFF
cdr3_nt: TGTGCCAGCTCGAGGGGCCGGAAATACAATGGGCAGTTCTTC

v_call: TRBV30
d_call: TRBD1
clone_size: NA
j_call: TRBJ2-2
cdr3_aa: CALDRGTPNTGELFF
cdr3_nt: TGTGCCCTAGACAGGGGTACGCCGAACACCGGGGAGCTGTTTTTT

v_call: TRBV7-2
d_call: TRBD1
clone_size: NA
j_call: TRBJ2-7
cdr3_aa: CASSSTGGAYYEQYF
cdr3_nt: TGTGCCAGCAGCTCTACAGGGGGAGCCTACTACGAGCAGTACTTC

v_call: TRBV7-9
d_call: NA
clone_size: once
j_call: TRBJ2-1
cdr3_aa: CAVESGSFYNEQFF
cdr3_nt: TGTGCCGTAGAAAGCGGTAGTTTCTACAATGAGCAGTTCTTC

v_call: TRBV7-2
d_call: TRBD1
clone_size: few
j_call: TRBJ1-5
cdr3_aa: CASRGTGSDQPQHF
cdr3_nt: TGTGCCAGCAGGGGGACAGGGAGCGATCAGCCCCAGCATTTT

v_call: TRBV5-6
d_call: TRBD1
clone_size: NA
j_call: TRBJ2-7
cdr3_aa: CASSLVGQGIAYEQYF
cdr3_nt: TGTGCCAGCAGCTTGGTGGGACAGGGAATTGCCTACGAGCAGTACTTC

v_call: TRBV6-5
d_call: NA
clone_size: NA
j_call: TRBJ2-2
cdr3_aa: CASSYRVYGGAGNTGELFF
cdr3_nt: TGTGCCAGCAGTTACCGAGTCTACGGTGGGGCAGGGAACACCGGGGAGCTGTTTTTT

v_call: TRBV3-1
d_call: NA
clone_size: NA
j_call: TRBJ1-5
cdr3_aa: CASSQGYRGPQHF
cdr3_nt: TGTGCCAGCAGCCAAGGATATCGGGGGCCCCAGCATTTT

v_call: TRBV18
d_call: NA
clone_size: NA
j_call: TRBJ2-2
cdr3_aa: CASSLINRPGELFF
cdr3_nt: TGTGCCAGCTCACTAATCAACAGGCCTGGGGAGCTGTTTTTT

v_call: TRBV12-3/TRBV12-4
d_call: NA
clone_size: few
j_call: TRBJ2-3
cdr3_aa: CASGGGPTDTQYF
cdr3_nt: TGTGCCAGCGGCGGCGGGCCCACAGATACGCAGTATTTT

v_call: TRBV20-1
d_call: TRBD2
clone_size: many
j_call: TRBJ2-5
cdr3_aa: CSARTSGQLGETQYF
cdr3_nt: TGCAGTGCTAGGACTAGCGGGCAATTGGGAGAGACCCAGTACTTC

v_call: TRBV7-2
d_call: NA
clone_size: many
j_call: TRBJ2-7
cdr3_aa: CASSSGRRSYEQYF
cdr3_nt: TGTGCCAGCAGCTCGGGACGGCGCTCCTACGAGCAGTACTTC

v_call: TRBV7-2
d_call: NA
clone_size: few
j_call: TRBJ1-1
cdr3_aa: CASSHPSYTEAFF
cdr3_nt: TGTGCCAGCAGCCATCCGTCCTACACTGAAGCTTTCTTT

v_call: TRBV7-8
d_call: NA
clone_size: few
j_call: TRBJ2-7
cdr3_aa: CASSLVAYRSSYEQYF
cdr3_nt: TGTGCCAGCAGCTTAGTAGCATACAGGAGCTCCTACGAGCAGTACTTC

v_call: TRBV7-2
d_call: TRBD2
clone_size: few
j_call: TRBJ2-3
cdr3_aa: CASSLIAGGPSDTQYF
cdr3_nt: TGTGCCAGCAGCTTGATAGCGGGGGGGCCATCTGATACGCAGTATTTT

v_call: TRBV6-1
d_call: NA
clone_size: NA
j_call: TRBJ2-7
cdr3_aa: CASIRGVAGEQYF
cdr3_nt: TGTGCCAGCATCCGAGGTGTTGCTGGTGAGCAGTACTTC

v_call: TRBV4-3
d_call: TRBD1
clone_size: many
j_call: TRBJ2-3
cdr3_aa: CASSQDMGQGSDTQYF
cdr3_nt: TGCGCCAGCAGCCAAGATATGGGACAGGGTTCCGATACGCAGTATTTT

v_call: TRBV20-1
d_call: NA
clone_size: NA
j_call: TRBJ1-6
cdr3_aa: CSAREEWGSDSYNSPLHF
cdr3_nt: TGCAGTGCTAGAGAAGAATGGGGGTCCGACTCCTATAATTCACCCCTCCACTTT

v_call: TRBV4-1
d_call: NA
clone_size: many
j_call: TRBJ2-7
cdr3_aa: CASSQGRAREEQYF
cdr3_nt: TGCGCCAGCAGCCAGGGACGGGCGCGGGAAGAGCAGTACTTC

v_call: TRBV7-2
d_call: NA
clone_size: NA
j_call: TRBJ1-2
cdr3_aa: CASSLEGGPGRIPNYGYTF
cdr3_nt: TGTGCCAGCAGCTTAGAGGGCGGTCCGGGCAGGATCCCTAACTATGGCTACACCTTC

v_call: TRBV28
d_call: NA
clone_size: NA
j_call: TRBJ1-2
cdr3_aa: CASSRTYGYTF
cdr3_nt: TGTGCCAGCAGCCGGACCTATGGCTACACCTTC